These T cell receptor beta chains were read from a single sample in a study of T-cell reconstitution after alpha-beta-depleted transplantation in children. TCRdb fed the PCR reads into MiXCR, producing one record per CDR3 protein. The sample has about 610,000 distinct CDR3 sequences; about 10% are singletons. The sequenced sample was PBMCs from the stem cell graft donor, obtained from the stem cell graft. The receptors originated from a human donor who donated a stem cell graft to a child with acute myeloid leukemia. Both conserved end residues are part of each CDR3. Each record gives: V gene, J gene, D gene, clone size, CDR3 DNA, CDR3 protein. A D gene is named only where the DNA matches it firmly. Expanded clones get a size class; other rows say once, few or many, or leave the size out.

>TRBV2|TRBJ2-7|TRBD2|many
TGTGCCAGGGGGACTAGCGGGAGTAACGAGCAGTACTTC
CARGTSGSNEQYF
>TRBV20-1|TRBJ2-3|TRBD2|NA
TGCAGTGCTACGATGACTAGCCGGTTCACAGATACGCAGTATTTT
CSATMTSRFTDTQYF
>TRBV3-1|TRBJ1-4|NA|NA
TGTGCCTTCTCCCCCAGAGGTGTTAAAGGAATCTATGAAAAACTGTTTTTT
CAFSPRGVKGIYEKLFF
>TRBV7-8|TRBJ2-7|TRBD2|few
TGTGCCAGCAGCGCGGCTAGCGGGAGCGGGGCCGAGCAGTACTTC
CASSAASGSGAEQYF
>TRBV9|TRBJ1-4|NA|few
TGTGCCAGCAGCCCAATTGGAAGCGGGGGCGGGATGGAAAAACTGTTTTTT
CASSPIGSGGGMEKLFF
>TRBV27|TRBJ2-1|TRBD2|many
TGTGCCAGCAGTACGCCGACTAGCTGGCCCTACAATGAGCAGTTCTTC
CASSTPTSWPYNEQFF
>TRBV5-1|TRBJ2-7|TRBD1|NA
TGCGCCAGCAGCTTGAGGGGACAGGGTTCCCACGAGCAGTACTTC
CASSLRGQGSHEQYF
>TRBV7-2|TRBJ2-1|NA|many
TGTGCCAGCAGCTTAGGCACAGGAGACAATGAGCAGTTCTTC
CASSLGTGDNEQFF
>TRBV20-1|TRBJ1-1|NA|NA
TGCAGTGCTAGACTCTCTCTCAACACTGAAGCTTTCTTT
CSARLSLNTEAFF
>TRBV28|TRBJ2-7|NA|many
TGTGCCAGCAGTCCGGTACTAGCCCTCCGCGAGCAGTACTTC
CASSPVLALREQYF